This paragraph reports one T cell receptor (beta chain). Its target is unknown. The sample is drawn from a study of radiotherapy plus CTLA-4 blockade in lung cancer. Looking at the study overall: Disease control reached more than 25%, with objective responses in 15% to 20%.

Ipilimumab CTLA-4 blockade and focal radiation were given to patients with chemo-refractory metastatic non-small-cell lung cancer. The table came from immunoSEQ multiplex PCR; TCRdb's copy has only in-frame clones and leaves some out. The sample includes approximately 28,000 clones, about 76% of them seen just once. The study's findings and limits: Tumor-derived TCR clones expanded in blood after radiotherapy plus ipilimumab. Early shifts in blood T cell clones, with interferon-beta, reportedly predicted response best.

This CDR3 is 16 amino acids long. Germline V gene data show CDR1 as LNHDA and CDR2 as SQIVND (reference sequence). J was trimmed by 1 base and V by 8 bases; bases with no gene match: 10. This clonotype was sampled from a human donor with non-small cell lung cancer that progressed on radiotherapy plus ipilimumab. The sample in question was peripheral blood, obtained from a patient treated with radiotherapy plus ipilimumab. J is TRBJ2-5 and V is TRBV19, with 10 bases fitting TRBD2. CDR3 coding DNA: TGTGCCAGTTCCCCGGGACTAGCGACGGTCCAAGAGACCCAGTACTTC. The encoded protein is CASSPGLATVQETQYF.